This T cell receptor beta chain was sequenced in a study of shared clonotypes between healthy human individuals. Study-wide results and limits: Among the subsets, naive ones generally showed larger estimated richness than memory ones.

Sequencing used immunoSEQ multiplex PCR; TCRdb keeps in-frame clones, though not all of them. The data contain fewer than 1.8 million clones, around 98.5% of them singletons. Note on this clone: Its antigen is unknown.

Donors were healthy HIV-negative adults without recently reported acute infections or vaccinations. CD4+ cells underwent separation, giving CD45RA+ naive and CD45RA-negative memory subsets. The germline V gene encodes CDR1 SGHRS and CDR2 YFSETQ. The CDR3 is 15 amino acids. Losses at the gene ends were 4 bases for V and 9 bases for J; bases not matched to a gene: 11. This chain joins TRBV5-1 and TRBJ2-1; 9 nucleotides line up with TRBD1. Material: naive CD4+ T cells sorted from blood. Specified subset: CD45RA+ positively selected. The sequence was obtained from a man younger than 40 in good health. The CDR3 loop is CASSLGQGRGSEQFF. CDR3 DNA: TGCGCCAGCAGCCTGGGACAGGGTCGAGGGAGTGAGCAGTTCTTC.